The rows below give T cell receptor beta chains drawn from one sample of a study of cytomegalovirus exposure and HLA in healthy donors. The assay was immunoSEQ multiplex PCR, and TCRdb's table has in-frame clones only and misses some. The clone table shows 150,000 to 200,000 clones, with the ten largest holding approximately 0.8%. The specimen sequenced was PBMCs. Receptors were obtained from a woman in her late teens or twenties in good health and CMV-seropositive. Both conserved end residues are part of each CDR3. D genes are given only for firm matches.

v_gene	j_gene	d_gene	CDR3aa	CDR3nt
TRBV30	TRBJ2-6	-	CAWEAQGYSGANVLTF	TGTGCCTGGGAGGCGCAGGGGTACTCTGGGGCCAACGTCCTGACTTTC
TRBV14	TRBJ2-5	TRBD2	CASSPRGTSGRFQETQYF	TGTGCCAGCAGCCCTAGAGGGACTAGCGGGAGATTCCAAGAGACCCAGTACTTC
TRBV5-1	TRBJ1-4	TRBD1	CASKYQGDQNEKLFF	TGCGCCAGCAAATACCAGGGGGACCAAAATGAAAAACTGTTTTTT
TRBV18	TRBJ2-6	TRBD1	CASSPKGTDYSGANVLTF	TGTGCCAGCTCACCTAAGGGGACAGATTACTCTGGGGCCAACGTCCTGACTTTC
TRBV4-3	TRBJ1-1	-	CASSQAGTRLTSEAFF	TGCGCCAGCAGCCAGGCCGGGACAAGGCTTACGTCTGAAGCTTTCTTT
TRBV7-2	TRBJ2-1	TRBD2	CASSFSGGSEQFF	TGTGCCAGCAGCTTTAGCGGGGGTAGTGAGCAGTTCTTC
TRBV4-3	TRBJ1-6	TRBD1	CASSQDRTGYSDNSPLHF	TGCGCCAGCAGCCAAGATCGGACAGGGTATAGTGATAATTCACCCCTCCACTTT
TRBV6-1	TRBJ2-3	-	CASSESQGGTDTQYF	TGTGCCAGCAGTGAATCCCAGGGCGGCACAGATACGCAGTATTTT
TRBV7-2	TRBJ2-2	TRBD2	CASSLGTSGATGELFF	TGTGCCAGCAGCTTAGGGACTAGCGGGGCCACCGGGGAGCTGTTTTTT
TRBV14	TRBJ1-5	TRBD1	CARRTGRDNQPQHF	TGTGCCAGACGGACAGGGAGGGACAATCAGCCCCAGCATTTT